The rows below give T cell receptor beta chains drawn from one sample of a study of blood T cell repertoires in COVID-19. The data were produced by immunoSEQ multiplex PCR, yet TCRdb's version contains in-frame clones alone and is incomplete. Here the sample spans about 250,000 clones, around four fifths being singletons. The sequencing input was peripheral blood. The receptors come from a woman in her fifties or sixties with active or convalescent COVID-19. The CDR3 runs from the conserved cysteine through the conserved F or W. The order of the fields is J gene, D gene, V gene, clone size, CDR3 DNA, CDR3 protein. A D gene is named only where the DNA matches it firmly. Clone size is stated in some rows and not others, as once, few, many or a class when expanded.

J: TRBJ2-3; D: .; V: TRBV5-1; size: once; DNA: TGCGCCAGCAGCTTGAGGCAGGCTAGCACAGATACGCAGTATTTT; CDR3: CASSLRQASTDTQYF
J: TRBJ2-1; D: TRBD1; V: TRBV7-8; size: .; DNA: TGTGCCAGCAGCCGAGGGACAGTAAGCTCCTACAATGAGCAGTTCTTC; CDR3: CASSRGTVSSYNEQFF
J: TRBJ2-1; D: TRBD2; V: TRBV11-3; size: .; DNA: TGTGCCAGCAGCTTGAGACTAGCGGGAAGGTCCTACAATGAGCAGTTCTTC; CDR3: CASSLRLAGRSYNEQFF
J: TRBJ2-2; D: TRBD2; V: TRBV11-3; size: .; DNA: TGTGCCAGCAGTAATCCGGACGGAGCGGGATCCACGAACACCGGGGAGCTGTTTTTT; CDR3: CASSNPDGAGSTNTGELFF
J: TRBJ1-6; D: .; V: TRBV5-1; size: .; DNA: TGCGCCAGCAGCTTGGGGCCAGGTGGTGAGAATTCACCCCTCCACTTT; CDR3: CASSLGPGGENSPLHF
J: TRBJ1-3; D: TRBD1; V: TRBV2; size: .; DNA: TGTGCCAGCAGTGCACAGGGGATCTCTGGAAACACCATATATTTT; CDR3: CASSAQGISGNTIYF
J: TRBJ2-3; D: TRBD2; V: TRBV15; size: once; DNA: TGTGCCACGAAAAGACTAGCGGGAGAGAACACAGATACGCAGTATTTT; CDR3: CATKRLAGENTDTQYF
J: TRBJ2-3; D: TRBD2; V: TRBV24-1; size: .; DNA: TGTGCCACCAGTGATTCTAGCGGGGGGGATACGCAGTATTTT; CDR3: CATSDSSGGDTQYF
J: TRBJ2-3; D: .; V: TRBV5-1; size: once; DNA: TGCGCCAGCAGCCAAAGTCTCAGGGGCGATAGCACAGATACGCAGTATTTT; CDR3: CASSQSLRGDSTDTQYF
J: TRBJ1-6; D: TRBD1; V: TRBV7-9; size: .; DNA: TGTGCCAGCAGCTCCTATCTGGACAGGGGGCGGTGGAATTCACCCCTCCACTTT; CDR3: CASSSYLDRGRWNSPLHF
J: TRBJ1-1; D: TRBD1; V: TRBV7-7; size: .; DNA: TGTGCTAGCAGCTGGGACAGACTGAACACTGAAGCTTTCTTT; CDR3: CASSWDRLNTEAFF
J: TRBJ2-3; D: .; V: TRBV5-1; size: .; DNA: TGCGCCAGCAGCTTGGGGGGAGATACAGATACGCAGTATTTT; CDR3: CASSLGGDTDTQYF
J: TRBJ2-5; D: .; V: TRBV12-3/TRBV12-4; size: .; DNA: TGTGCCAGCGGACACGGGGGGCCGGAGACCCAGTACTTC; CDR3: CASGHGGPETQYF
J: TRBJ2-1; D: .; V: TRBV7-7; size: .; DNA: TGTGCTAGCAGCTTGGGGCAGGGGATCCATGAGCAGTTCTTC; CDR3: CASSLGQGIHEQFF
J: TRBJ1-2; D: TRBD1; V: TRBV3-1/TRBV3-2; size: .; DNA: TGTGCCAGCAGCCTCGCTCCCCGGACAGGCTTCTATGGCTACACCTTC; CDR3: CASSLAPRTGFYGYTF
J: TRBJ1-2; D: TRBD1; V: TRBV14; size: .; DNA: TGTGCCAGCAGCCAGACAGGGCGAGGCTACACCTTC; CDR3: CASSQTGRGYTF
J: TRBJ1-6; D: .; V: TRBV6-6; size: .; DNA: TGTGCCAGCAGTTACGGGGCAGGGGTGGGGGAACCCCTCCACTTT; CDR3: CASSYGAGVGEPLHF
J: TRBJ2-2; D: .; V: TRBV11-3; size: .; DNA: TGTGCCAGCAGCCAGCCGGGACTTAACACCGGGGAGCTGTTTTTT; CDR3: CASSQPGLNTGELFF
J: TRBJ1-1; D: .; V: TRBV5-6; size: .; DNA: TGTGCCAGCAGCTTGGTCGTACCGGGCACTGAAGCTTTCTTT; CDR3: CASSLVVPGTEAFF
J: TRBJ2-5; D: .; V: TRBV2; size: .; DNA: TGTGCCAGCACCCTATCGACGATTCGGGGGACCCAGTACTTC; CDR3: CASTLSTIRGTQYF
J: TRBJ1-5; D: .; V: TRBV19; size: many; DNA: TGTGCCAGTAGCAGGGACAAGAGGCCCCAGCATTTT; CDR3: CASSRDKRPQHF
J: TRBJ2-7; D: TRBD1; V: TRBV11-2; size: .; DNA: TGTGCCAGCAGCTTAGATATGGGACAGGGGGCATCCTACGAGCAGTACTTC; CDR3: CASSLDMGQGASYEQYF
J: TRBJ1-1; D: TRBD1; V: TRBV3-1/TRBV3-2; size: .; DNA: TGTGCCAGCAGCCAAGTTGGGGGACAGGGGGAGTTGGCTTTCTTT; CDR3: CASSQVGGQGELAFF
J: TRBJ1-5; D: TRBD1; V: TRBV9; size: .; DNA: TGTGCCAGCAGCGCCACAGGGGGCGCCCCTGGCAATCAGCCCCAGCATTTT; CDR3: CASSATGGAPGNQPQHF
J: TRBJ1-4; D: .; V: TRBV28; size: .; DNA: TGTGCCAGCCTCCGTGGGGGCAGGCGGGAAAAACTGTTTTTT; CDR3: CASLRGGRREKLFF
J: TRBJ2-7; D: TRBD1; V: TRBV2; size: .; DNA: TGTGCCAGCTCCTCTCTTCGGACAGGAGCCGAGCAGTACTTC; CDR3: CASSSLRTGAEQYF
J: TRBJ1-3; D: .; V: TRBV7-2; size: .; DNA: TGTGCCAGCAGCTTACAGGGGCCTCCCGGAAACACCATATATTTT; CDR3: CASSLQGPPGNTIYF
J: TRBJ1-1; D: TRBD1; V: TRBV5-4; size: .; DNA: TGTGCCAGCAGCGTCGGGGGACAGCCTGACACTGAAGCTTTCTTT; CDR3: CASSVGGQPDTEAFF
J: TRBJ2-2; D: .; V: TRBV6-5; size: .; DNA: TGTGCCAGCAGTTTTGGACTGACGAACACCGGGGAGCTGTTTTTT; CDR3: CASSFGLTNTGELFF
J: TRBJ2-5; D: TRBD1; V: TRBV24-1; size: .; DNA: TGTGCCACCAGTGACTTGGGACAGGGCCAAGAGACCCAGTACTTC; CDR3: CATSDLGQGQETQYF
J: TRBJ2-3; D: TRBD2; V: TRBV19; size: .; DNA: TGTGCCAGTAGTATAGGCGGGGGTACAGATACGCAGTATTTT; CDR3: CASSIGGGTDTQYF
J: TRBJ1-2; D: .; V: TRBV4-1; size: .; DNA: TGCGCCAGCAGCCAAGACGGGGGACCCCCTATGGAACTCACCTTC; CDR3: CASSQDGGPPMELTF
J: TRBJ2-3; D: TRBD1; V: TRBV5-6; size: .; DNA: TGTGCCAGCAGCTTGGGACAGGGGGCTTGGGATACGCAGTATTTT; CDR3: CASSLGQGAWDTQYF
J: TRBJ1-1; D: TRBD1; V: TRBV6-5; size: .; DNA: TGTGCCAGCAGGAGAGGACAGGGGGGCACTGAAGCTTTCTTT; CDR3: CASRRGQGGTEAFF